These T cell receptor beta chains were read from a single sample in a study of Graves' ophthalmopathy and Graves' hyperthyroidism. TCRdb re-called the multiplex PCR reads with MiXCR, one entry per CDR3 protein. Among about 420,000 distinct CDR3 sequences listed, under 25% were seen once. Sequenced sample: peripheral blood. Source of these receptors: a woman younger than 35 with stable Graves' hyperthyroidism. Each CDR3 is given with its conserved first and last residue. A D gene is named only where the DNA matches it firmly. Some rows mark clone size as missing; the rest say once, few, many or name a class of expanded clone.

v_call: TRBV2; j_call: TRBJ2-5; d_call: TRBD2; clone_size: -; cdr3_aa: CASTPGRGEETQYF; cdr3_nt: TGTGCCAGCACTCCTGGTCGGGGGGAAGAGACCCAGTACTTC
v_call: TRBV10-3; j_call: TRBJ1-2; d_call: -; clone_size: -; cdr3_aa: CAISERRGGLDYGYTF; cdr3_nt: TGTGCCATCAGTGAGCGGAGAGGGGGTTTGGACTATGGCTACACCTTC
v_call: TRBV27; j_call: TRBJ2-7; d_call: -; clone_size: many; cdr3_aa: CASSFGAPYEQYF; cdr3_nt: TGTGCCAGCAGTTTCGGTGCCCCCTACGAGCAGTACTTC
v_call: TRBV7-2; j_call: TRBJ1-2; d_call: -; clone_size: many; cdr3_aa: CASSLILGRNYGYTF; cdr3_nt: TGTGCCAGCAGCTTAATCCTGGGGAGGAACTATGGCTACACCTTC
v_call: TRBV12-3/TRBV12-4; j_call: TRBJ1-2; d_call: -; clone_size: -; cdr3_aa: CASSLVGPFYGYTF; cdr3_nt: TGTGCCAGCAGTTTAGTGGGACCGTTCTATGGCTACACCTTC
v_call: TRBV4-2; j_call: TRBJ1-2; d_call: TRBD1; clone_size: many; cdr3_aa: CASSQVLGGTGGYGYTF; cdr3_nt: TGTGCCAGCAGCCAAGTGCTGGGTGGGACAGGGGGCTATGGCTACACCTTC
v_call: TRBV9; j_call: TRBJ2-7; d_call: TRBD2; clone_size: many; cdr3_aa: CASSPREAGYRLGHEQYF; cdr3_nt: TGTGCCAGCAGCCCCAGAGAAGCGGGATATCGCCTTGGCCACGAGCAGTACTTC
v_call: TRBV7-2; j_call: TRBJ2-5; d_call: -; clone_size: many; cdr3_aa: CASSGGALNGETQYF; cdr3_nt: TGTGCCAGCAGCGGAGGGGCTCTTAATGGGGAGACCCAGTACTTC
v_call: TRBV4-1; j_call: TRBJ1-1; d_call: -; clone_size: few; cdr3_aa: CASSPPGIKNTEAFF; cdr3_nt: TGCGCCAGCAGCCCCCCTGGAATAAAGAACACTGAAGCTTTCTTT
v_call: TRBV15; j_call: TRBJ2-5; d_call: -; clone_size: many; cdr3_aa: CATAYVGRQLQETQYF; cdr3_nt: TGTGCCACCGCCTACGTGGGGAGACAGCTCCAAGAGACCCAGTACTTC
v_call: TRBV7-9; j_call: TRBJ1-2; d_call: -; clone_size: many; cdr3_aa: CASSSRARLGYGYTF; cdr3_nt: TGTGCCAGCAGCTCAAGGGCCAGGTTGGGCTATGGCTACACCTTC
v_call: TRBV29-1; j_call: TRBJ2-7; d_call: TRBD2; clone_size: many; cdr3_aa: CSAGVAGGAYEQYF; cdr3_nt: TGCAGCGCCGGGGTAGCGGGAGGTGCCTACGAGCAGTACTTC